This is a list of T cell receptor beta chains from one sample in a study of T cells after posttransplantation cyclophosphamide. Using immunoSEQ multiplex PCR, the repertoire was profiled, and TCRdb retains in-frame clones only, with some absent. This table holds roughly 30,000 clones, roughly 90% found once. The source material was PBMCs. Every receptor here comes from a woman in her thirties or forties with a blood cancer, CMV-positive, and with a related stem cell donor. The CDR3 runs from the conserved cysteine through the conserved F or W. The D gene is left open where the match is weak. Size is omitted from some rows. Given values are once, few, many or a class for expanded clones.

abundance,j_gene,v_gene,d_gene,CDR3nt,CDR3aa
NA,TRBJ2-5,TRBV7-6,NA,TGTGCCAGCAGCTTAGCGATCTCAGGCGGGGAGACCCAGTACTTC,CASSLAISGGETQYF
NA,TRBJ1-6,TRBV9,NA,TGTGCCAGCAGCGTAGACGGCAGGGGCTATAATTCCCCCCTCCACTTT,CASSVDGRGYNSPLHF
NA,TRBJ1-5,TRBV6-5,NA,TGTGCCAGCAGTCTCCTAAGGGGTAATCAGCCCCAGCATTTT,CASSLLRGNQPQHF
NA,TRBJ2-1,TRBV15,NA,TGTGCCACCAGCAGAGTCGGAGGGGGGGGAAATGAGCAGTTCTTC,CATSRVGGGGNEQFF
NA,TRBJ2-7,TRBV5-8,NA,TGTGCCAGCAGCTCCAGGGACTACGAGCAGTACTTC,CASSSRDYEQYF
NA,TRBJ2-5,TRBV5-1,TRBD1,TGCGCCAGCACAACCTATACAGGGGCCCAAGAGACCCAGTACTTC,CASTTYTGAQETQYF
NA,TRBJ1-2,TRBV29-1,NA,TGCAGCGGAGACAAACTAGCCTATGGCTACACCTTC,CSGDKLAYGYTF
NA,TRBJ1-3,TRBV6-5,NA,TGTGCCAGCACCCTAACCGGCTCTGGAAACACCATATATTTT,CASTLTGSGNTIYF
once,TRBJ2-1,TRBV20-1,NA,TGCAGTGCTAGGACTAGCAATGAGCAGTTCTTC,CSARTSNEQFF
NA,TRBJ2-2,TRBV10-3,TRBD1,TGTGCCATCAGTCAGACCGGGACAGAGAACACCGGGGAGCTGTTTTTT,CAISQTGTENTGELFF
NA,TRBJ1-5,TRBV7-6,NA,TGTGCCAGCAGCGCCAGACAGGATGGCAATCAGCCCCAGCATTTT,CASSARQDGNQPQHF
NA,TRBJ2-7,TRBV2,TRBD2,TGTGCCAGCACGGGGCTAGCGGGGGATAACTCCTACGAGCAGTACTTC,CASTGLAGDNSYEQYF
once,TRBJ1-5,TRBV28,TRBD1,TGTGCCAGCCAGGGGACAGTTAGCAATCAGCCCCAGCATTTT,CASQGTVSNQPQHF
once,TRBJ2-3,TRBV19,NA,TGTGCCAGTAGTATTACGGGGATAAGCACAGATACGCAGTATTTT,CASSITGISTDTQYF
NA,TRBJ2-3,TRBV5-1,TRBD2,TGCGCCAGCAGCTTCCTAGCGGGGGCAGATACGCAGTATTTT,CASSFLAGADTQYF
NA,TRBJ2-7,TRBV15,TRBD1,TGTGCCACCAGGAGAGGGGGACAGGGTTTCTACGAGCAGTACTTC,CATRRGGQGFYEQYF
once,TRBJ2-5,TRBV4-3,TRBD2,TGCGCCAGCAGCCAACTTTATTCTAGCGGAGAGACCCAGTACTTC,CASSQLYSSGETQYF
NA,TRBJ2-1,TRBV2,NA,TGTGCCAGCAGTGGTAGCCAAACTTCCTACAATGAGCAGTTCTTC,CASSGSQTSYNEQFF
NA,TRBJ1-1,TRBV19,TRBD1,TGTGCCAGTAGTAAGTCCGGGACAGGAGCCGCTGAAGCTTTCTTT,CASSKSGTGAAEAFF
NA,TRBJ2-5,TRBV13,TRBD2,TGTGCCAGCAGTCAGGGACTAGCGGGGGCCCAAGAGACCCAGTACTTC,CASSQGLAGAQETQYF
few,TRBJ2-3,TRBV7-2,TRBD2,TGTGCCAGCAGCTTTACTAGCGGGGGCCTTAGCACAGATACGCAGTATTTT,CASSFTSGGLSTDTQYF
NA,TRBJ1-2,TRBV9,NA,TGTGCCAGCAGCGTGGGGGCCAGGGGCGACTATGGCTACACCTTC,CASSVGARGDYGYTF
NA,TRBJ2-1,TRBV13,NA,TGTGCCAGCAGCTTATTTCGGGGGAGCTCCTACAATGAGCAGTTCTTC,CASSLFRGSSYNEQFF
NA,TRBJ2-1,TRBV7-6,NA,TGTGCCAGCAGCTACGGGTCGGGGTTGCAAGGCAATGAGCAGTTCTTC,CASSYGSGLQGNEQFF
NA,TRBJ1-1,TRBV6-6,TRBD1,TGTGCCAGCAGTGGAACAGGGGCCACTGAAGCTTTCTTT,CASSGTGATEAFF
NA,TRBJ2-7,TRBV19,NA,TGTGCCAGTAGTACTGGGTCCGGGGCCTACGAGCAGTACTTC,CASSTGSGAYEQYF
NA,TRBJ2-4,TRBV11-2,TRBD1,TGTGCCAGCAGCTTTACAGGGGTGGACCGGGCCAAAAACATTCAGTACTTC,CASSFTGVDRAKNIQYF
once,TRBJ1-1,TRBV9,NA,TGTGCCAGCAGCGCCGACAGGACTAACACTGAAGCTTTCTTT,CASSADRTNTEAFF
NA,TRBJ1-2,TRBV6-5,TRBD1,TGTGCCAGCAGCCGAACCGACAGGGGGAACTATGGCTACACCTTC,CASSRTDRGNYGYTF
NA,TRBJ1-2,TRBV28,NA,TGTGCCAGCAGTTTTTCGGGGGGTCATGGCTACACCTTC,CASSFSGGHGYTF